The rows below give T cell receptor beta chains drawn from one sample of a study of control samples from healthy donors and cancer patients. Some clones are missing from TCRdb's copy, which holds only in-frame ones; the method was immunoSEQ multiplex PCR. This sample yields approximately 89,000 clones, of which more than 70% are seen a single time; more than 2% belongs to the top ten. The sample comprised blood. All receptors come from a woman aged 40 to 50 in good health. The CDR3 runs from the conserved cysteine through the conserved F or W. Each record gives: J gene, V gene, clone size, D gene, CDR3 DNA, CDR3 protein. The D gene is left open where the match is weak. Clone size is stated in some rows and not others, as once, few, many or a class when expanded.

TRBJ2-2,TRBV7-2,.,TRBD2,TGTGCCAGCAGCCTTCGGACTAGCGGGGGGGCCGTTAGCACCGGGGAGCTGTTTTTT,CASSLRTSGGAVSTGELFF
TRBJ1-5,TRBV7-2,.,.,TGTGCCAGCAGCTTAGCAATTGGGGGCGGTGGCAATCAGCCCCAGCATTTT,CASSLAIGGGGNQPQHF
TRBJ2-7,TRBV10-3,.,TRBD1,TGTGCCATCAATGAGGGGGGACAGGGGTACGAGCAGTACTTC,CAINEGGQGYEQYF
TRBJ1-2,TRBV4-1,.,.,TGCGCCAGCAGCCCGGGGCCCCAGCAGGCGCTCCCGGGCTACACCTTC,CASSPGPQQALPGYTF
TRBJ1-6,TRBV14,.,.,TGTGCCAGCAGCCAAGATAGCGGCGGCTTATCCCTCCACTTT,CASSQDSGGLSLHF
TRBJ2-5,TRBV11-3,few,TRBD2,TGTGCCAGCAACCGTGGGACTAGCGGCAACCAAGAGACCCAGTACTTC,CASNRGTSGNQETQYF
TRBJ2-7,TRBV4-3,.,TRBD2,TGCGCCAGCAGCCAATCCCGTTCGGGGACTAGTTCTTTCCACGAGCAGTACTTC,CASSQSRSGTSSFHEQYF
TRBJ2-2,TRBV24-1,.,.,TGTGCCACCAGTGATTTTGGGGAGACAGGAGGGACCGGGGAGCTGTTTTTT,CATSDFGETGGTGELFF
TRBJ1-3,TRBV6-1,.,.,TGTGCCAGCAGTGAACATCCAGGGGCTGGAAACACCATATATTTT,CASSEHPGAGNTIYF
TRBJ1-5,TRBV30,.,TRBD1,TGTGCCTGGAGTGGAGGGACAGTCGGTCAGCCCCAGCATTTT,CAWSGGTVGQPQHF
TRBJ1-5,TRBV27,.,.,TGTGCCAGCAGTTTAAAGGGACCGTTATTTAGCAATCAGCCCCAGCATTTT,CASSLKGPLFSNQPQHF
TRBJ1-5,TRBV24-1,.,.,TGTGCCACCAGTGAAAGGTTCGATCAGCCCCAGCATTTT,CATSERFDQPQHF
TRBJ2-3,TRBV11-3,once,TRBD2,TGTGCCAGCAGCTCAGTAGCGGGGCCGGCAGATACGCAGTATTTT,CASSSVAGPADTQYF
TRBJ1-2,TRBV19,.,TRBD1,TGTGCCAGTAGTTCACAGGGGGCGGGCCTTGTGGATGGCTACACCTTC,CASSSQGAGLVDGYTF
TRBJ2-3,TRBV7-2,.,TRBD2,TGTGCCAGCAGCTTAGCGCCGGGACTAGCGGGGGGGTCTAGCACAGATACGCAGTATTTT,CASSLAPGLAGGSSTDTQYF
TRBJ1-1,TRBV29-1,once,TRBD1,TGCAGCGTTTCAGGGGGGAAAGTCCGGGACAGGGAGATACCTGAAGCTTTCTTT,CSVSGGKVRDREIPEAFF
TRBJ2-1,TRBV19,.,TRBD2,TGTGCCAGTAGTATACTAGCGGGGACATACAATGAGCAGTTCTTC,CASSILAGTYNEQFF
TRBJ1-5,TRBV6-1,.,.,TGTGCCAGCAGTGAAGTATTAATGAATCAGCCCCAGCATTTT,CASSEVLMNQPQHF
TRBJ2-5,TRBV3-1/TRBV3-2,.,.,TGTGCCAGCAGCCAGGGTGTGGTTCTGGGGAAGTCAGAGACCCAGTACTTC,CASSQGVVLGKSETQYF
TRBJ2-5,TRBV9,.,.,TGTGCCAGCAGCGTAGGCCCAGGGTCCTTGGAGACCCAGTACTTC,CASSVGPGSLETQYF
TRBJ1-4,TRBV30,.,TRBD1,TGTGCCTGGAGGAGGGGGCTGAATAATGAAAAACTGTTTTTT,CAWRRGLNNEKLFF
TRBJ1-2,TRBV6-6,.,.,TGTGCCAGCAGTCCAGTGAGGGCGGTGAGCTATGGCTACACCTTC,CASSPVRAVSYGYTF
TRBJ2-7,TRBV9,.,.,TGTGCCAGCAGCGAGGGTCCCGGGCCCTACGAGCAGTACTTC,CASSEGPGPYEQYF
TRBJ1-2,TRBV24-1,.,.,TGTGCCACCAGTGATGGTGCCGCAGGGAACTATGGCTACACCTTC,CATSDGAAGNYGYTF
TRBJ1-5,TRBV10-3,few,TRBD1,TGTGCCGGCTGGACAGGGTCTCGCAATCAGCCCCAGCATTTT,CAGWTGSRNQPQHF
TRBJ1-2,TRBV13,.,TRBD1,TGTGCCAGCAGCTTGGGACAGGGCAGAGGGGGCTACACCTTC,CASSLGQGRGGYTF
TRBJ2-3,TRBV19,few,TRBD2,TGTGCCAGTAGTCCCGGACTAGCGGGGGGGCCAACAGATACGCAGTATTTT,CASSPGLAGGPTDTQYF
TRBJ2-5,TRBV19,once,.,TGTGCCAGTAGTCCCCCCGGACAGCAAGAGACCCAGTACTTC,CASSPPGQQETQYF
TRBJ1-1,TRBV7-3,.,.,TGTGCCAGCAGCCTGGACAGAAACACTGAAGCTTTCTTT,CASSLDRNTEAFF
TRBJ2-3,TRBV10-3,.,TRBD2,TGTGCCATCAGTGATAAGACTAGCGGGGATGCAGATACGCAGTATTTT,CAISDKTSGDADTQYF
TRBJ1-5,TRBV5-6,.,.,TGTGCCAGCAGCTCTGGGCAAGAGGGCAATCAGCCCCAGCATTTT,CASSSGQEGNQPQHF
TRBJ2-2,TRBV4-3,.,.,TGCGCCAGCACGGGGCAAGAGGGAAATAGTCGGGGAGCTGTTTTT,CASTGQEGNSRGAVF
TRBJ1-1,TRBV10-3,.,.,TGTGCCGCAAGAGCGGGGGCTGCGAACACTGAAGCTTTCTTT,CAARAGAANTEAFF
TRBJ1-1,TRBV30,.,.,TGTGCCTGGAGGGGAAACGGGGCGGAAGCTTTCTTT,CAWRGNGAEAFF
TRBJ2-1,TRBV30,.,TRBD1,TGTGCCTGGAGTGCTCGATCCATCGGGACAGGGAGGAATGAGCAGTTCTTC,CAWSARSIGTGRNEQFF
TRBJ1-5,TRBV24-1,once,.,TGTGCCACCTCAGCCGGTTTCAGCAATCAGCCCCAGCATTTT,CATSAGFSNQPQHF
TRBJ1-2,TRBV9,once,TRBD1,TGTGCCAGCAGCCCCTCAGGGGGGCGGGATGGCTACACCTTC,CASSPSGGRDGYTF
TRBJ1-4,TRBV7-9,.,.,TGTGCCAGCAGCCCTCAGGGGAATACTAATGAAAAACTGTTTTTT,CASSPQGNTNEKLFF
TRBJ1-2,TRBV19,.,.,TGTGCCAGTAGTATCTGGCCAGAGAGCTACACCTTC,CASSIWPESYTF
TRBJ2-5,TRBV7-9,.,TRBD2,TGTGCCAGCAGCTTAAATCGCGGGACTAGCGGACAAGAGACCCAGTACTTC,CASSLNRGTSGQETQYF
TRBJ1-5,TRBV14,.,.,TGTGCCAGCAGCCAAGCCAGCAATCAGCCCCAGCATTTT,CASSQASNQPQHF
TRBJ1-1,TRBV5-4,.,.,TGTGCCAGCAGCTCACCGAGGGGGGACGGTACTGAAGCTTTCTTT,CASSSPRGDGTEAFF
TRBJ2-7,TRBV27,.,.,TGTGCCAGCAGCCCAACAACTGCTCCCTACGAGCAGTACTTC,CASSPTTAPYEQYF
TRBJ2-1,TRBV12-3/TRBV12-4,.,.,TGTGCCAGCACCTTGGAAGCGGAGGAGCAGTTCTTC,CASTLEAEEQFF
TRBJ2-4,TRBV15,.,TRBD1,TGTGCCACTGGTGAGCATGACAGGGCCCTAGAGGACATTCAGTACTTC,CATGEHDRALEDIQYF
TRBJ1-5,TRBV7-9,.,.,TGTGCCAGCAGCCGCAGCTGGAGGGGCGATAGCAATCAGCCCCAGCATTTT,CASSRSWRGDSNQPQHF
TRBJ2-2,TRBV7-2,.,.,TGTGCCAGCAGCTTAGGTGTGACAGTGAACACCGGGGAGCTGTTTTTT,CASSLGVTVNTGELFF
TRBJ1-1,TRBV5-3,.,.,TGTGCCAGAAGCTTGAGTCGGACTGAAGCTTTCTTT,CARSLSRTEAFF
TRBJ2-7,TRBV7-2,.,.,TGTGCCAGCAGCTTACTCGCCCAGGGGTCCGAGCAGTACTTC,CASSLLAQGSEQYF
TRBJ2-5,TRBV5-4,.,.,TGTGCCAGCAGGTCGGCTCTATGGGGGGCTCAAGAGACCCAGTACTTC,CASRSALWGAQETQYF
TRBJ1-5,TRBV6-2/TRBV6-3,.,TRBD1,TGTGCCAGCAACCCGGACAGGGTCTCCTCTTATAGCAATCAGCCCCAGCATTTT,CASNPDRVSSYSNQPQHF
TRBJ2-2,TRBV12-3/TRBV12-4,.,.,TGTGCCAGCAGTATCGGTACTACCGGGGAGCTGTTTTTT,CASSIGTTGELFF
TRBJ2-3,TRBV18,.,.,TGTGCCAGCTCGGGAAGGAGAGACACAGATACGCAGTATTTT,CASSGRRDTDTQYF
TRBJ1-5,TRBV5-4,.,TRBD1,TGTGCCACGAGGGACAGGGGGATTGATCAGCCCCAGCATTTT,CATRDRGIDQPQHF
TRBJ2-7,TRBV13,.,.,TGTGCCAGCAGCCGGGGCAGCTCCTCCTACGAGCAGTACTTC,CASSRGSSSYEQYF
TRBJ2-2,TRBV6-5,.,.,TGTGCCAGCAGGGGCCTCAGTCCCGGGGAGCTGTTTTTT,CASRGLSPGELFF
TRBJ2-5,TRBV5-1,.,.,TGCGCCAGCAGCCCTCAGGGGATCCAAGAGACCCAGTACTTC,CASSPQGIQETQYF
TRBJ2-3,TRBV7-2,.,.,TGTGCCAGCAGCTTAGTTGAAGCGGATCAGTATTTT,CASSLVEADQYF
TRBJ2-7,TRBV5-4,.,TRBD1,TGTGCCAGCAGCTCGGACCCGGGACAGGGGGCCTACGAGCAGTACTTC,CASSSDPGQGAYEQYF